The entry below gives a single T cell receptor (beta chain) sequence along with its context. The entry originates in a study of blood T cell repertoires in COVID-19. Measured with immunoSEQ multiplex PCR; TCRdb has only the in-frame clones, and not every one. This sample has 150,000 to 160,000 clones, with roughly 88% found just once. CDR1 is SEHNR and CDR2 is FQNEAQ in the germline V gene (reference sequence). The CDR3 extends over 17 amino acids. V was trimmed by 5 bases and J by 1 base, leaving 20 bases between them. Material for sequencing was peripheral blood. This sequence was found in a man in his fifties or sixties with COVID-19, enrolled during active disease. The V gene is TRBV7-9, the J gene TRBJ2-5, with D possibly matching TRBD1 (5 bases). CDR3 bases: TGTGCCAGCAGCGCTCAAACCCTCGGACACCGCCAAGAGACCCAGTACTTC. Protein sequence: CASSAQTLGHRQETQYF.